Shown below are 27 T cell receptor beta chains from a single sample sequenced in a study of Graves' ophthalmopathy and Graves' hyperthyroidism. The TCR beta CDR3 regions underwent amplification from RNA transcripts. First-round RT-PCR with HTBI primers preceded a second-round multiplex PCR. Each CDR3 protein is one row after TCRdb ran MiXCR on the multiplex PCR reads. There are about 480,000 distinct CDR3 sequences in the sample; roughly 14% occur only once, and 8% to 10% lies in the top ten. The material sequenced was blood. These receptors were taken from a woman aged 25 to 39 with Graves' ophthalmopathy.

This clonotype showed up many times. The CDR3 reads CSPETRRTVNYEQYF. For the CDR3, the DNA is TGCAGTCCCGAAACCAGGCGGACAGTCAACTACGAGCAGTACTTC. The chain carries TRBV20-1 and TRBJ2-7; D might be TRBD1 (6 bases). The ends were cut back, 8 bases at V and 3 bases at J, with 23 bases in the middle. CDR3 size: 15 residues. CDR1 and CDR2 (germline): DFQATT, SNEGSKA (reference sequence).

This clonotype was seen many times. The chain carries TRBV12-3 or TRBV12-4 and TRBJ1-1; D is perhaps TRBD1 (5 bases). The CDR3 runs to 13 residues. Trimming removed 1 base from V and 11 bases from J, with 14 bases in between. The CDR3 sequence is CASSLGQGLDAFF. The DNA for the CDR3 is TGTGCCAGCAGTTTAGGTCAGGGCTTGGATGCTTTCTTT.

This clonotype was seen ten or more times. This may stem from a read error, because a much larger clone lies one nucleotide away. The CDR3 does not end in the conserved phenylalanine or tryptophan, so this is likely a read error. This sequence joins TRBV30 and TRBJ1-1; D is ambiguous. The CDR3 has 13 residues. Germline CDR1 GTSNPN, CDR2 SVGIG (reference sequence). V was clipped by 3 bases and J by 0 bases, with 8 bases between them. Written as DNA, the CDR3 is TGTGCCTGGAGGGTTCTGATGAACACTGAAGCTTTCCTT. Protein: CAWRVLMNTEAFL.

At least ten counts were recorded for this clonotype. The rearrangement links TRBV30 to TRBJ1-1; TRBD1 agrees at 10 bases. CDR3 length: 12 amino acids. The junction had 2 bases not matched to a gene; V was cut back by 5 bases and J by 5 bases. CDR1 and CDR2 from the germline V gene are GTSNPN and SVGIG (reference sequence). CDR3 sequence reads: CAWDRGRTEAFF. CDR3 in DNA: TGTGCCTGGGACAGGGGGCGAACTGAAGCTTTCTTT.

On this clonotype: One base away lies a much larger clone, so this may be a sequencing read error. The rearrangement links TRBV6-5 to TRBJ1-1; a weak D match, TRBD1 (6 bases). Germline values: CDR1 MNHEY, CDR2 SVGAGI. This CDR3 is 14 amino acids long. The CDR3 nucleotides are TGTGCCATCAGTTACTATTTGGACAGTACTGAAGCTTTCTTT. Translation: CAISYYLDSTEAFF.

This clonotype was counted ten times or more. The gene calls are TRBV15 and TRBJ1-2; TRBD1 matches 10 bases. Trimming removed 1 base from V and 6 bases from J; junction bases left unmatched: 8. This CDR3 has 16 amino acids. Germline-derived CDR1 and CDR2 are LNHNV and YYDKDF (reference sequence). DNA of the CDR3: TGTGCCACCAGCAGAGGGTATGGGACAGGGGTCCATGGCTACACCTTC. This codes for CATSRGYGTGVHGYTF.

Worth noting for this clonotype: A much more abundant neighbour one base away suggests this may be a read error. The chain has TRBV12-3 or TRBV12-4 and TRBJ2-5, with TRBD2 as a possible D gene (6 bases). The V and J ends lost 6 bases and 8 bases respectively, with 16 bases between them. This CDR3 has 13 residues. The CDR3 loop reads CASSQTSGDTQYF. The CDR3, as DNA: TGTGCCAGCAGCCAGACCTCGGGGGATACCCAGTACTTC.

This clonotype was seen ten or more times. The genes are TRBV30 and TRBJ2-7; TRBD2 matches at 10 bases. The CDR3 is made up of 14 amino acids. In germline, CDR1 is GTSNPN, CDR2 SVGIG (reference sequence). Trimming removed 3 bases from V and 4 bases from J; junction bases left unmatched: 6. CDR3 protein: CAWRRGLARYEQYF. CDR3 bases: TGTGCCTGGAGGAGGGGACTAGCGAGGTACGAGCAGTACTTC.

This clonotype occurred many times. Without the conserved terminal phenylalanine or tryptophan, this CDR3 likely stems from a read error. The V and J genes are TRBV28 and TRBJ2-7, with D perhaps being TRBD1 or TRBD2 (5 bases each). Trimming took 5 bases from V and 3 from J, leaving 14 bases between them. The CDR3 has 14 amino acids. Germline CDR1 and CDR2: MDHEN and SYDVKM. The chain's CDR3 is CASSPRDGYYEQYS. The CDR3, as DNA: TGTGCCAGCAGTCCCCGGGACGGGTACTACGAGCAGTACTCC.

This clonotype was detected only a few times. This chain links TRBV27 with TRBJ1-1; D possibly corresponds to TRBD1 (5 bases). Trimming cost V 5 bases and J 6 bases, with 10 bases left between them. The germline gives CDR1 MNHEY, CDR2 SMNVEV (reference sequence). This CDR3 comprises 12 residues. The chain's CDR3 is CASSARGAEAFF. Written as DNA, the CDR3 is TGTGCCAGCAGTGCGCGGGGCGCTGAAGCTTTCTTT.

This clonotype was picked up many times. The V call is TRBV13, the J call TRBJ2-2; D uncertain. From germline, CDR1 is PRHDT and CDR2 FYEKMQ (reference sequence). Trimming cost V 5 bases and J 5 bases, with 6 bases left between them. The CDR3 has 12 amino acids. CDR3 region: CASSPQTGELFF. Written as DNA, the CDR3 is TGTGCCAGCAGCCCCCAAACCGGGGAGCTGTTTTTT.

This clonotype has at least ten counts. The CDR3 coding sequence is TGTGCCTCTGGGCAGAACAACTATGGCTACACCTTC. This codes for CASGQNNYGYTF. The rearrangement uses TRBV6-2 or TRBV6-3 and TRBJ1-2; D is undetermined. The length of the CDR3 is 12 residues. Trimming shortened V by 11 bases and J by 2 bases, and 12 bases separated the two germline ends. From germline, CDR1 is MNHEY and CDR2 SVGEGT.

The chain couples TRBV20-1 to TRBJ2-2; a possible D gene is TRBD2 (6 bases). The germline V gene encodes CDR1 DFQATT and CDR2 SNEGSKA (reference sequence). The CDR3 contains 17 residues. The V and J ends lost 5 bases and 4 bases respectively, with 23 bases between them. The CDR3 bases are TGCAGTGCTGCCGGGACTCTGACAAGAGATGTCACCGGGGAGCTGTTTTTT. Encoded protein: CSAAGTLTRDVTGELFF.

This clonotype was detected many times. The rearrangement links TRBV6-2 or TRBV6-3 to TRBJ1-2, with 8 bases identical to TRBD1. The CDR3 is made up of 17 amino acids. V lost 7 bases, J lost 2 bases, and 15 bases stayed unmatched. Germline V lookup: CDR1 MNHEY, CDR2 SVGEGT. CDR3 coding DNA: TGTGCCAGCAAAACCCGACAGGACAGGGCGCGAAACTATGGCTACACCTTC. It yields the protein CASKTRQDRARNYGYTF.

This chain connects TRBV6-1 to TRBJ1-1, with no clear D. Trimming left V 5 bases short and J 4 bases short, with 14 bases between. The CDR3 loop spans 14 amino acids. The V gene's germline CDR1 is MNHNS and CDR2 SASEGT. In DNA form, the CDR3 reads TGTGCCAGCAGTCGTTTTGCCGAGGCCACTGAAGCTTTCTTT. As protein: CASSRFAEATEAFF.

CDR3 nucleotide sequence: TGCAGTGCTAGGATGGGCAGGGGGGGAGCCAAAAACATTCAGTACTTC. Amino acid sequence: CSARMGRGGAKNIQYF. V and J are TRBV20-1 and TRBJ2-4; D assignment may be TRBD1 or TRBD2 (7 bases each). The germline CDR1 and CDR2 sequences are DFQATT and SNEGSKA (reference sequence). V was clipped by 3 bases and J by 0 bases, with 15 bases between them. CDR3 length: 16 residues.

This clonotype was counted many times. V and J are TRBV10-3 and TRBJ2-7; 10 positions match TRBD2. J gave up 2 bases and V 6 bases, and 4 bases lay outside the gene matches. This CDR3 contains 14 residues. Germline V gene lookup returns CDR1 ENHRY and CDR2 SYGVKD. The DNA of the CDR3 is TGTGCCATCAGCGGACTAGCGGACGCCTACGAGCAGTACTTC. Its protein is CAISGLADAYEQYF.

This clonotype showed up many times. The gene calls are TRBV15 and TRBJ1-5, with a possible D match to TRBD1 (6 bases). CDR1 LNHNV and CDR2 YYDKDF come from the germline V gene (reference sequence). The CDR3 covers 16 residues. V was pared by 1 base and J by 6 bases, with 16 bases between. In DNA, the CDR3 is TGTGCCACCAGCAGAGTGGGGAGGGGGGTTGTTCAGCCCCAGCATTTT. This sequence encodes CATSRVGRGVVQPQHF.

In its sample, this clonotype was seen many times. The J gene is TRBJ2-5, the V gene TRBV28; D not certain. Germline CDR1 reads MDHEN; CDR2 reads SYDVKM. V was clipped by 7 bases and J by 1 base, with 4 bases between them. This CDR3 has 11 residues. The CDR3 sequence is CASTSQETQYF. In DNA, the CDR3 is TGTGCCAGCACTTCCCAAGAGACCCAGTACTTC.

This clonotype was observed a handful of times. The rearrangement uses TRBV19 and TRBJ1-1; 7 positions match TRBD1. The CDR3 totals 14 residues. V lost 6 bases to trimming and J lost 6 bases; unmatched junction nucleotides: 10. Germline CDR1 LNHDA, CDR2 SQIVND (reference sequence). The CDR3 loop is CASSSRQGGAEAFF. In DNA, the CDR3 is TGTGCCAGTAGCTCAAGACAGGGAGGGGCTGAAGCTTTCTTT.

Points on this clonotype: This may be a read error, as it is one base from a much larger clone. The gene calls are TRBV12-3 or TRBV12-4 and TRBJ1-6; no clear D gene. CDR3 length equals 11 residues. Trimming stripped 8 bases from V and 9 bases from J, with 8 bases between. CDR3 residues: CASGHGSPLHF. DNA of the CDR3: TGTGCCAGCGGTCATGGTTCACCCCTCCACTTT.

This clonotype was found many times. The chain uses TRBV7-2 and TRBJ2-1; a weak D match, TRBD2 (5 bases). CDR3 length: 16 residues. CDR1 is SGHTA, CDR2 FQGNSA, per germline. Between the trimmed V and J ends, which lost 1 base and 3 bases, there was a span of 13 bases. DNA for the CDR3: TGTGCCAGCAGCTTAGTAAAGGGAGTGGACTACAATGAGCAGTTCTTC. Its protein is CASSLVKGVDYNEQFF.

This clonotype has at least ten counts. The chain carries TRBV20-1 and TRBJ2-5, with D tentatively TRBD2 (6 bases). V shed 1 base and J shed 4 bases, with 7 bases lying between them. The CDR3 runs 12 residues. In germline, CDR1 is DFQATT, CDR2 SNEGSKA (reference sequence). The CDR3 reads CSARGEAETQYF. The CDR3 DNA reads as TGCAGTGCTAGAGGGGAGGCAGAGACCCAGTACTTC.

In its sample, this clonotype was seen many times. The rearrangement joins TRBV27 to TRBJ1-1; 8 nucleotides line up with TRBD1. This CDR3 has 15 amino acids. Germline CDR1 is MNHEY and CDR2 is SMNVEV (reference sequence). V gave up 6 bases and J gave up 6 bases; unmatched junction bases: 12. DNA of the CDR3: TGTGCCAGCAGCACCCGCTGGGGGACAGGCGCTGAAGCTTTCTTT. Its translation is CASSTRWGTGAEAFF.

This clonotype was recorded many times. The rearrangement links TRBV6-2 or TRBV6-3 to TRBJ2-6; 9 positions agree with TRBD2. The CDR3 is 16 amino acids. The ends lost 6 bases at V and 3 bases at J; junction bases unmatched: 6. CDR1 and CDR2 from the germline V gene are MNHEY and SVGEGT. This chain's CDR3 is CASRVAGEGGANVLTF. The CDR3, as DNA: TGTGCCAGCAGAGTAGCGGGAGAAGGTGGGGCCAACGTCCTGACTTTC.

J is TRBJ1-2 and V is TRBV5-1, with a tentative D call TRBD1 (6 bases). V shed 0 bases and J shed 4 bases, with 10 bases lying between them. Germline loops: CDR1 SGHRS, CDR2 YFSETQ. The CDR3 extends over 14 amino acids. DNA of the CDR3: TGCGCCAGCAGCTTGGCCGCCAGGGGCTATGGCTACACCTTC. It codes for CASSLAARGYGYTF.

This clonotype was counted many times. The rearrangement uses TRBV28 and TRBJ2-7; 7 bases line up with TRBD2. The ends lost 2 bases at V and 5 bases at J; junction bases unmatched: 12. Germline assignment: CDR1 MDHEN and CDR2 SYDVKM. The CDR3 has 16 amino acids. The CDR3 coding sequence is TGTGCCAGCAGTTTAAATAGAGGGGCAGGGAGGGACGAGCAGTACTTC. It translates to CASSLNRGAGRDEQYF.